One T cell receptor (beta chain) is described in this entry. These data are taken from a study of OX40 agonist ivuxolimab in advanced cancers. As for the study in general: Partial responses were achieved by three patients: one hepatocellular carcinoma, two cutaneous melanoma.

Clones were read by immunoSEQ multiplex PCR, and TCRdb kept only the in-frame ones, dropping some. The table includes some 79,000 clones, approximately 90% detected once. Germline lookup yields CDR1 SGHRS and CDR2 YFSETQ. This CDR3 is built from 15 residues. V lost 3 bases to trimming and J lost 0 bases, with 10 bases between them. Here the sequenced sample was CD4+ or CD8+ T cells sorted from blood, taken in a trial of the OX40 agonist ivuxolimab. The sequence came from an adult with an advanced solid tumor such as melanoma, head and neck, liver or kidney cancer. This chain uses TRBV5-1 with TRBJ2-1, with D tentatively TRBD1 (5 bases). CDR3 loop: CASSSDISSYNEQFF. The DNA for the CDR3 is TGCGCCAGCAGCTCGGACATTAGCTCCTACAATGAGCAGTTCTTC.